This is a list of T cell receptor beta chains from one sample in a study of cytomegalovirus exposure and HLA in healthy donors. Data came from immunoSEQ multiplex PCR; TCRdb stores just in-frame clones and leaves some out. The sample has approximately 120,000 clones, over 60% seen once. Sequenced input: PBMCs. The receptors here all came from a man aged 50 or older in good health and CMV-seronegative. The CDR3 runs from the conserved cysteine through the conserved F or W.

J | length | V | CDR3
TRBJ1-2 | 13 | TRBV4-3 | CASSQRKEGLYTF
TRBJ1-4 | 15 | TRBV9 | CASSGATGPNEKLFF
TRBJ2-3 | 14 | TRBV2 | CASMAGGRTDTQYF
TRBJ2-1 | 13 | TRBV6-4 | CASSDWEAGEQFF
TRBJ1-6 | 14 | TRBV5-1 | CASSLDRVGSPLHF
TRBJ2-2 | 13 | TRBV7-7 | CASSLSGTGELFF
TRBJ1-3 | 15 | TRBV6-1 | CASRSGQLSGNTIYF
TRBJ1-5 | 18 | TRBV9 | CASSPAGGEVYSNQPQHF
TRBJ2-3 | 13 | TRBV2 | CASRGGRGDTQYF
TRBJ2-7 | 13 | TRBV5-1 | CASSFGGEYEQYF
TRBJ1-3 | 16 | TRBV4-2 | CASSQEGGLSGNTIYF
TRBJ2-3 | 16 | TRBV5-1 | CASSLGYRGSTDTQYF
TRBJ1-4 | 15 | TRBV5-6 | CASSLSPDMNEKLFF
TRBJ1-2 | 14 | TRBV30 | CAWIRMGQGASYTF
TRBJ1-1 | 12 | TRBV10-3 | CASRTANTEAFF
TRBJ2-7 | 17 | TRBV9 | CASSVSPLAGSSYEQYF
TRBJ2-3 | 14 | TRBV6-4 | CASRIGLDTDTQYF
TRBJ2-2 | 18 | TRBV4-3 | CASSQGLPRISNTGELFF
TRBJ2-5 | 18 | TRBV5-1 | CASSPGLAGEAYQETQYF
TRBJ2-5 | 16 | TRBV5-1 | CASSLVGQRVRETQYF
TRBJ2-3 | 15 | TRBV5-1 | CASSLGTVGGDTQYF
TRBJ1-1 | 15 | TRBV11-2 | CASSLVQGVDTEAFF
TRBJ2-1 | 15 | TRBV7-2 | CASSLPSGGNNEQFF
TRBJ2-1 | 16 | TRBV18 | CASSPPGLAAYNEQFF
TRBJ1-2 | 14 | TRBV2 | CASSEVGTVGGYTF
TRBJ1-2 | 15 | TRBV5-1 | CASSSSPGTVYGYTF
TRBJ2-1 | 13 | TRBV11-2 | CASSLDPSNEQFF
TRBJ1-1 | 15 | TRBV14 | CASSPGGRMNTEAFF
TRBJ2-7 | 15 | TRBV5-6 | CASSFRDRGPYEQYF
TRBJ1-2 | 12 | TRBV5-1 | CASALERYGYTF
TRBJ2-4 | 12 | TRBV2 | CATRDRVNIQYF
TRBJ2-2 | 17 | TRBV4-3 | CASSLGLAGDATGELFF
TRBJ1-1 | 15 | TRBV6-5 | CASSSGGWGNTEAFF
TRBJ1-2 | 15 | TRBV18 | CASSPGPGNSYGYTF
TRBJ1-2 | 12 | TRBV10-3 | CAISESELSYTF
TRBJ2-5 | 12 | TRBV27 | CATRGQSKTQYF
TRBJ2-2 | 12 | TRBV25-1 | CASSEGGWELFF
TRBJ1-1 | 12 | TRBV30 | CAWNFNQGSAFF